The clone carrying this T cell receptor beta chain was picked up a small number of times. Its target is unknown. The data originate from a study of T cell repertoires in cytomegalovirus infection. Looking at the study overall: CMV infection together with matching HLA type was indicated by public TCR beta signatures.

Using its own MiXCR run on the reads, TCRdb lists one record per CDR3 protein. Of some 280,000 distinct CDR3 sequences listed, 12% to 15% are singletons. V was clipped by 0 bases and J by 14 bases; unmatched bases: 11. CDR1 is DFQATT, CDR2 SNEGSKA, per germline (reference sequence). The CDR3 runs to 15 residues. The study's findings and limits: Cumulated frequencies of public TCR beta families served to identify carriers of CMV plus the relevant HLA. Dominating the ex vivo response were TCR beta clonotypes that were CMV-specific and HLA-C-restricted.

The specimen was PBMCs. The chain uses TRBV20-1 and TRBJ1-6; the match to TRBD1 covers 9 bases. The receptor was derived from a human donor in good health (CMV status not recorded). Some clones in this sample may be carry-over from other donors' samples. The DNA for the CDR3 is TGCAGTGCTAGAGAACCGGGACAGGGAAGGATAACCCTCCACTTT. This encodes CSAREPGQGRITLHF.